This T cell receptor beta chain was documented in a study of tumor-infiltrating lymphocytes in primary liver carcinoma (dated by TCRdb to 2017 to 2019). Turning to the overall study: The five patients, three men and two women aged 30 to 69 years, had hepatocellular carcinoma (four) or combined HCC and intrahepatic cholangiocarcinoma (one). Tumors of the five patients were stage T1-T3 N0M0 with maximum diameters of about 4 to 10 cm. TCRbeta repertoire sequencing, expression microarrays and whole-exome sequencing were combined in the study across five regions of each liver tumor, with adjacent normal tissue and blood also included. To link TCRbeta repertoire diversity with the local molecular phenotype, the roughly 27 tumor region samples were profiled using Agilent mRNA microarrays. Samples yielded roughly 3.65 to 7.5 million productive TCRbeta reads; read depth did not differ significantly between tissue types. A total of 35 or so specimens from 5 patients underwent TCRbeta repertoire sequencing, comprising approximately 25 tumor regions, 5 adjacent noncancerous liver tissues and 5 peripheral blood samples. Reproducibility between technical replicate repertoires was high, with correlation coefficients above 0.95 and mean shared-clone rates approximately 0.9. General study outcomes and caveats: Only about 7-24% of top clones were present in all five regions of a tumor, suggesting spatial heterogeneity of tumor-infiltrating T cells. Bulk unsorted samples precluded comparing CD4+ and CD8+ T cell repertoires. Pairs of tumor regions showed greater repertoire overlap (mean around 36%) than tumor-adjacent pairs (approximately 17%) or tumor-blood pairs (roughly 14%), which is consistent with antigen-driven expansion. The study included only a few patients, and the authors note findings should be validated in a larger study. A significantly larger repertoire fraction was made up by the top 250 clones in tumors than in blood (p = 0.039). Only the TCR beta chain was sequenced, so true repertoire diversity is likely underestimated because unpaired alpha chains were not captured.

Total RNA and DNA were co-extracted without cell sorting from around 20-30 mg of bulk tissue using the AllPrep DNA/RNA mini kit. Roughly 5 patients with histopathologically diagnosed primary liver carcinoma underwent surgical resection in China between 2015 and March 2016. Chronic HBV infection was present in the patients, and the patients were treatment-naive at sampling. Five spatially separated regions were sampled from each tumor: the superior, inferior, left-lateral and right-lateral poles, plus the tumor centre. Histology showed that every tumor sample contained more than 75% viable tumor cells. Pieces of fresh tumor and adjacent tissue were cut in half, with one half kept in RNAlater at -80 degrees C and the other half sent for histology. A constant-region primer and ProtoScript II reverse transcriptase were used to reverse-transcribe TCRbeta-specific cDNA from about 500 ng total RNA. The TCRbeta libraries were prepared through three rounds of nested multiplex PCR following a slightly modified ARM-PCR procedure. The first two PCR rounds used multiplex TRBV1-TRBV30 forward primers with a Cbeta reverse primer, each for approximately 10 cycles. Sample barcodes and Illumina adapters were attached in a final 25-cycle PCR using Deep VentR polymerase. Before sequencing, amplicons of 200-500 bp were purified from gel using a QIAquick gel extraction kit. An Illumina HiSeq 2500 was used to sequence the TCRbeta amplicons, generating 250-bp paired-end reads. The study's own analysis went as follows. Trimmomatic v0.33 was used to quality-trim the reads, and FLASH v1.2.11 was used to merge paired reads so that full CDR3 sequences could be recovered. V, D and J germline segments were assigned to the rearranged TCRbeta sequences using MiGEC v1.2.1b. Clonotype statistics, along with Shannon-Wiener diversity indices, were calculated using VDJtools v1.0.0. Except for diversity analysis, only each sample's 250 most abundant clonotypes were used in subsequent analyses to reduce sampling bias. The public reads were run again by TCRdb, first through fastp at Q25 and then through MiXCR, and only productive beta chains were kept. Rows merge per CDR3 protein into single entries with the most common DNA and genes. The V and J calls were not made by the authors but by TCRdb's processing. The sample records around 29,000 distinct CDR3 sequences, 76% of which are singletons. Of the sample, approximately 40% is held by the ten largest clones.

Worth noting for this clonotype: It lacks a known antigen. One base away there is no much larger clone; base qualities are not given.

V lost 4 bases and J lost 1 base; the stretch between them is 13 bases long. CDR1 and CDR2, looked up from the germline V gene, are MGHRA and YSYEKL. The CDR3 runs 15 residues from the cysteine to the phenylalanine. The retained sequence is limited to the CDR3, 45 bases, with the frame set at the first base. The V and J genes are TRBV4-1 and TRBJ1-1, with the D gene not confidently named. Sequencing was performed on liver tumor tissue from sampling region 5. The intended sense of this specimen's cell subset or site label: tumor region T5, tumor centre. This receptor was identified in a man aged 40-55 years with primary liver carcinoma and hepatitis B virus infection. The CDR3 is CASSRTWAENTEAFF. In nucleotide form, the sequence is TGCGCCAGCAGCCGCACATGGGCAGAGAACACTGAAGCTTTCTTT.